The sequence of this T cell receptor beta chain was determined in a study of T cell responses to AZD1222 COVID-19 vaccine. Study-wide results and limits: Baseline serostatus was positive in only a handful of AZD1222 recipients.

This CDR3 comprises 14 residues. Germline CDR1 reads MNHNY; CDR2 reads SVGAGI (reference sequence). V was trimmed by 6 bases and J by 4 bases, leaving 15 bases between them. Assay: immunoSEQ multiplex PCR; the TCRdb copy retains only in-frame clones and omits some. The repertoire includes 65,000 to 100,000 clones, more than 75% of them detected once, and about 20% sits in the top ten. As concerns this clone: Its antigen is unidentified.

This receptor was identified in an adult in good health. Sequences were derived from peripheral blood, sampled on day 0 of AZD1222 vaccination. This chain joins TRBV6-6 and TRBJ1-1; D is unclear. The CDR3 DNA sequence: TGTGCCAGCAGACTTATGACTAGCGGCACTGAAGCTTTCTTT. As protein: CASRLMTSGTEAFF.